The clone carrying this T cell receptor beta chain was observed many times. Its specificity is not known. The data originate from a study of Graves' ophthalmopathy and Graves' hyperthyroidism. CDR1 is SEHNR and CDR2 is FQNEAQ in the germline V gene (reference sequence). CDR3 size: 15 residues. The ends were cut back, 5 bases at V and 5 bases at J, with 13 bases in the middle. Regarding the study as a whole: The model flagged ophthalmopathy progression at 65% to 71% sensitivity and 72% to 80% specificity. In blood appeared most of the expanded thyroid clonotypes whose frequency exceeded 0.001.

Exclusion applied to patients with other autoimmune diseases, uncontrolled infections, pregnancy or lactation. PBMCs had their origin in fresh peripheral blood (about 10 ml). RNA transcripts were the source from which TCR beta CDR3 regions were amplified. After a first-round RT-PCR with HTBI primers, a second-round multiplex PCR was run. One entry per CDR3 protein results from TCRdb running MiXCR on the multiplex PCR reads. Found here are over 650,000 distinct CDR3 sequences, approximately 39% of them singletons; the top ten hold under 3.5%. The sequencing sample was made of peripheral blood. The source of this sequence is an adult man with Graves' ophthalmopathy. The chain employs TRBV7-9 and TRBJ1-6; no clear D gene. The CDR3 sequence: CASSPTNPDNSPLHF. Written as DNA, the CDR3 is TGTGCCAGCAGCCCGACGAATCCGGATAATTCACCCCTCCACTTT.